The clone carrying this TCR beta chain was counted once. As yet, its antigen is unknown. This record comes from a study of ipilimumab plus nivolumab after autologous stem cell transplantation. The overall study: Typical patient got about 5 ipilimumab doses and about eight nivolumab doses (median).

The method was immunoSEQ multiplex PCR; TCRdb's version includes in-frame clones alone and lacks a portion of them. Of tens of thousands of clones detected, 83% appear once; the ten largest clones hold roughly 2%. Study outcomes and limitations: The authors say TCR, Treg and microbiome findings warrant further study.

Patients got ipilimumab 1 mg/kg beginning 14 to 28 days post-transplant. Through week 26, nivolumab 3 mg/kg IV was given weeks 1, 4, 7, 10, then biweekly. This CDR3 is 13 amino acids long. V lost 5 bases and J 2 bases, leaving 10 bases between the germline ends. Per germline, CDR1 MNHEY and CDR2 SVGAGI. The sequencing used PBMCs, collected in a trial of ipilimumab plus nivolumab as post-transplant consolidation. This clonotype was obtained from a male donor with diffuse large B-cell lymphoma. V is TRBV6-5 and J is TRBJ2-7; perhaps TRBD1 as D (5 bases). CDR3 loop: CASSRDRTYEQYF. The CDR3 region has the DNA TGTGCCAGCAGTCGAGACAGAACCTACGAGCAGTACTTC.